This TCR beta chain stems from a study of control samples from healthy donors and cancer patients. This CDR3 has 12 amino acids. Trimming shortened V by 7 bases and J by 2 bases, and 8 bases separated the two germline ends. Germline V gene lookup returns CDR1 SGHAT and CDR2 FQNNGV. Sequencing used immunoSEQ multiplex PCR; TCRdb keeps in-frame clones, though not all of them. The data hold more than 100,000 clones, with 90% observed a single time. The sample comprised blood. This rearrangement joins TRBV11-2 to TRBJ1-1, with D hard to call. The sequence was obtained from a man between 18 and 35 years old in good health. The CDR3 bases are TGTGCCAGCACCCTGGGCAACACTGAAGCTTTCTTT. Translation: CASTLGNTEAFF.